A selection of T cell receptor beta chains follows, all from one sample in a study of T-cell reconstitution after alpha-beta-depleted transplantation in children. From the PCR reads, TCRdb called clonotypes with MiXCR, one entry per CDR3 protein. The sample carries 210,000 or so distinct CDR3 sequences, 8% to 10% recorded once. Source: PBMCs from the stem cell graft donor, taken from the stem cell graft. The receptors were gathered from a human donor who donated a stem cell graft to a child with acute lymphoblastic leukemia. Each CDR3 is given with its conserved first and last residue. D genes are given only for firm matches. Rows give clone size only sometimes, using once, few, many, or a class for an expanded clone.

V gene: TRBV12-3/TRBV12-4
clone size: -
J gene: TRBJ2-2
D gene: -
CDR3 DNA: TGTGCCAGCAGTCAACGGACAGTCGGGGAGCTGTTTTTT
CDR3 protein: CASSQRTVGELFF

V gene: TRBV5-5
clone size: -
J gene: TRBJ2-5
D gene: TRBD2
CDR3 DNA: TGTGCCAGCAGGGAAGGGCAGCGACTAGCGGGCTTAGAGACCCAGTACTTC
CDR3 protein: CASREGQRLAGLETQYF

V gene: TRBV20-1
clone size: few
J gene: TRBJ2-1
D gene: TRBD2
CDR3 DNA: TGCAGTGCCCCCTGGACTAGCGGGGGTGAGCAGTTCTTC
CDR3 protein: CSAPWTSGGEQFF

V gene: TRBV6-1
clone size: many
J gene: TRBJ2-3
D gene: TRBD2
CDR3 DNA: TGTGCCAGCAGACCCGGGACTAGCGGACCAGATACGCAGTATTTT
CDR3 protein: CASRPGTSGPDTQYF

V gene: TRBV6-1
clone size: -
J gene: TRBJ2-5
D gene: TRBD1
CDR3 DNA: TGTGCCAGCAGTGGAGGGACAGGGTACCAAGAGACCCAGTACTTC
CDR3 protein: CASSGGTGYQETQYF

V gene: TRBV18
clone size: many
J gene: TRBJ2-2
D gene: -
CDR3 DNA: TGTGCCAGCTCACCATCGAACACCGGGGAGCTGTTTTTT
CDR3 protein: CASSPSNTGELFF

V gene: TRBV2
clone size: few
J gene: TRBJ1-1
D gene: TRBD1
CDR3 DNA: TGTGCCAGCAGTGATGACAGGGTCGCTACTGAAGCTTTCTTT
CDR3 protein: CASSDDRVATEAFF

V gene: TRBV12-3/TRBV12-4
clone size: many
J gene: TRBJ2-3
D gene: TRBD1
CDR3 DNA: TGTGCCAGCAGCCGAGGACAGGGGCCAGATACGCAGTATTTT
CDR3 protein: CASSRGQGPDTQYF

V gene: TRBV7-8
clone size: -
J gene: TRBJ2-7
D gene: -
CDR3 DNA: TGTGCCAGCAGCTTAGTAATGTCCCCAGGATCCTACGAGCAGTACTTC
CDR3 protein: CASSLVMSPGSYEQYF

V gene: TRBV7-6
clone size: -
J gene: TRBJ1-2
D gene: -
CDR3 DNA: TGTGCCAGCAGCTTAGGACTCTCCGCGGTAGACTACACCTTC
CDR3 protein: CASSLGLSAVDYTF

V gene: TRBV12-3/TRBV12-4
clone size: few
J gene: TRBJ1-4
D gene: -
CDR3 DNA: TGTGCCAGCAGCGGTGGACGGGATCAGGGGGAAAAACTGTTTTTT
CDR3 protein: CASSGGRDQGEKLFF

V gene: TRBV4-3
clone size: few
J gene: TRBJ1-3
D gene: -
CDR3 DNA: TGCGCCAGCAGCCACGCGACAGTGATCTCTGGAAACACCATATATTTT
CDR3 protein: CASSHATVISGNTIYF

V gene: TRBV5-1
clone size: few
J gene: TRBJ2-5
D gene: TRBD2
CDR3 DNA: TGCGCCAGCAGCTTGGAGATGGGGGGGCAAGAGACCCAGTACTTC
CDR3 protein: CASSLEMGGQETQYF

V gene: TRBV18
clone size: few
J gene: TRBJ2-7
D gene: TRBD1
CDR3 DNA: TGTGCCAGCTCACCCGGGACAGGGATCTACGAGCAGTACTTC
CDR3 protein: CASSPGTGIYEQYF

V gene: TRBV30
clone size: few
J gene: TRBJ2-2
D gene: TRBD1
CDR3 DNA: TGTGCCTCCTCACTCACGGGACAGATCGCGAACACCGGGGAGCTGTTTTTT
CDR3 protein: CASSLTGQIANTGELFF

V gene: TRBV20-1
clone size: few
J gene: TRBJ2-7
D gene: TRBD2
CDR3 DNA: TGCAGTGCTAATTTAAGACTAGCGGGATTCTACGAGCAGTACTTC
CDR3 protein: CSANLRLAGFYEQYF

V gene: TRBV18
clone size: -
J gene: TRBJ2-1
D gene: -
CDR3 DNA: TGTGCCAGCTCCCCTACTGGCCAGGCAGGATACAATGAGCAGTTCTTC
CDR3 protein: CASSPTGQAGYNEQFF

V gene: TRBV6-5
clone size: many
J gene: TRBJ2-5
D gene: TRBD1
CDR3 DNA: TGTGCCAGCAGTTACGTATCCGGGACAGGGGGCGAGACCCAGTACTTC
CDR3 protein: CASSYVSGTGGETQYF

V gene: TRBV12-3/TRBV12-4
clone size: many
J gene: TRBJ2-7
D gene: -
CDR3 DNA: TGTGCCAGCAGTTCCCAGGGGACCTACGAGCAGTACTTC
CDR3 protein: CASSSQGTYEQYF

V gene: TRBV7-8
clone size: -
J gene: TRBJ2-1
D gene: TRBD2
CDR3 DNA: TGTGCCAGCAGCCCAACGGGGACTACCTTTAACAATGAGCAGTTCTTC
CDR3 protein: CASSPTGTTFNNEQFF

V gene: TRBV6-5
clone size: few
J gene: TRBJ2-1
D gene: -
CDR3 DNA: TGTGCCAGCAGTTACGCGACAAATATCAATGAGCAGTTCTTC
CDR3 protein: CASSYATNINEQFF

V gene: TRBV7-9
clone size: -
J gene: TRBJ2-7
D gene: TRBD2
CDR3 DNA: TGTGCCAGCAGCCGGACTAGCGGGGACTACGAGCAGTACTTC
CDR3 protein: CASSRTSGDYEQYF

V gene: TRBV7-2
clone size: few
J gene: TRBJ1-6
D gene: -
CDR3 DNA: TGTGCCAGCAGCTGGGCCGGGGCGAGCTCCTATAATTCACCCCTCCACTTT
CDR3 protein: CASSWAGASSYNSPLHF

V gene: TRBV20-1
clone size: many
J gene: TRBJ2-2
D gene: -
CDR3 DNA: TGCAGTGCTAGAGATTCGGACCTACCCGGGGAGCTGTTTTTT
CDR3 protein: CSARDSDLPGELFF

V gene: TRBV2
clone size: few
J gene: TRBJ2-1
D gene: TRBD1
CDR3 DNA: TGTGCCAGCAGTGCAAAAGGGGGCGCGATTAATGAGCAGTTCTTC
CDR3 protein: CASSAKGGAINEQFF

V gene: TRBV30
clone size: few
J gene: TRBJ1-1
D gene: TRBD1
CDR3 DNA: TGTGCCTGGACAGGGGGCGAGGTGTACACTGAAGCTTTCTTT
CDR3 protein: CAWTGGEVYTEAFF

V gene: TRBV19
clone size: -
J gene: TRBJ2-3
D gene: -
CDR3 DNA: TGTGCCAGTAGTGAGGGGACCACAGATACGCAGTATTTT
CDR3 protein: CASSEGTTDTQYF

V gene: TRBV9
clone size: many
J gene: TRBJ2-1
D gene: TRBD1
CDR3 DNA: TGTGCCAGCAGCAAGACCGGGACAGGGCCATACAATGAGCAGTTCTTC
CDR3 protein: CASSKTGTGPYNEQFF

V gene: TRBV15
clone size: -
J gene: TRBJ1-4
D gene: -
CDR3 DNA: TGTGCCACCAGCAGAGAGCCAAGGCCTAATGAAAAACTGTTTTTT
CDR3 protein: CATSREPRPNEKLFF

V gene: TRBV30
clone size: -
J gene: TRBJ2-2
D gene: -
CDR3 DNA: TGTGCCTGGCGGGGTCGCACCGGGGAGCTGTTTTTT
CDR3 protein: CAWRGRTGELFF

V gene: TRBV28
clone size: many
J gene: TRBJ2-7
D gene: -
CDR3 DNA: TGTGCCAGCAGCCATTTTCTGGACAGCTCCATTTCCTACGAGCAGTACTTC
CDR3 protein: CASSHFLDSSISYEQYF

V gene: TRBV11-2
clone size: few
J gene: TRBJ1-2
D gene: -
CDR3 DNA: TGTGCCAGCAGCCCTACGGGGGATGGCTACACCTTC
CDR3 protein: CASSPTGDGYTF

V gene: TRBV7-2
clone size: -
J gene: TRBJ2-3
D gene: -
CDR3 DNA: TGTGCCAGCAGCTCTTACCGAGATACGCAGTATTTT
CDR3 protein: CASSSYRDTQYF

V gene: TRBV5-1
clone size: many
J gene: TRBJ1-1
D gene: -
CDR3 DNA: TGCGCCAGCAGCTTATGGGGGGGGCTGGGCACTGAAGCTTTCTTT
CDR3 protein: CASSLWGGLGTEAFF

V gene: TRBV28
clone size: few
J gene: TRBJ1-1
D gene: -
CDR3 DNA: TGTGCCAGCAGTTTATTGAGGGAGAACACTGAAGCTTTCTTT
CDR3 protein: CASSLLRENTEAFF

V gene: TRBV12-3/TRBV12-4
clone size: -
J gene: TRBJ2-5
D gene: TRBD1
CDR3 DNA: TGTGCCAGCAGGAGCCGGGACAGCGGACGGGAGACCCAGTACTTC
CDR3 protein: CASRSRDSGRETQYF

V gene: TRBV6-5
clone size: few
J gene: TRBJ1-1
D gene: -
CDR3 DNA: TGTGCCAGCAGTAGAGGGAACACTGAAGCTTTCTTT
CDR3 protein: CASSRGNTEAFF

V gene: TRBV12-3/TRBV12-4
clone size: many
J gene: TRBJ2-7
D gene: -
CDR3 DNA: TGTGCCAGCAGTTTAGCCCCCCGATACGAGCAGTACTTC
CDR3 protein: CASSLAPRYEQYF

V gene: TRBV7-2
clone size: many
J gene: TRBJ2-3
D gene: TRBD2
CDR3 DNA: TGTGCCAGCAGCACGTACAACCTAGCGGGGGGGCCGACAGATACGCAGTATTTT
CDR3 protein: CASSTYNLAGGPTDTQYF

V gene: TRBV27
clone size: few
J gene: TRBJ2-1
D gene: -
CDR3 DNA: TGTGCCATCCTCGGACGGAATGAGCAGTTCTTC
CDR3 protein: CAILGRNEQFF

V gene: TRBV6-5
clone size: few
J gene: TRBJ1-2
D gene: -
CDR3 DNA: TGTGCCACCAGACAGCCCAACGGCTACACCTTC
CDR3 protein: CATRQPNGYTF

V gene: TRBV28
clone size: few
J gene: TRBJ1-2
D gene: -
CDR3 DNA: TGTGCCAGCAGCTGCATAGGGTGCGGCTACACCTTC
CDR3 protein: CASSCIGCGYTF

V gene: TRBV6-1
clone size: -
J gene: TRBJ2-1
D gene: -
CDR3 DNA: TGTGCCAGCAGGACGGACACGTTCTCCTACAATGAGCAGTTCTTC
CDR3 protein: CASRTDTFSYNEQFF

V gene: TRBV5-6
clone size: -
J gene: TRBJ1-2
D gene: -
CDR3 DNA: TGTGCCAGCAGCCTCCTGGCAGGCCCATACACCTTC
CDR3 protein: CASSLLAGPYTF

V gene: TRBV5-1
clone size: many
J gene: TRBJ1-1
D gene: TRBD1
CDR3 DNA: TGCGCCAGCAGAGACAGGGCTATGAACACTGAAGCTTTCTTT
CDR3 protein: CASRDRAMNTEAFF

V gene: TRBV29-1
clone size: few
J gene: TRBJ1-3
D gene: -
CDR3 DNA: TGCAGCGTTAGTTACGGAAACACCATATATTTT
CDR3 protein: CSVSYGNTIYF

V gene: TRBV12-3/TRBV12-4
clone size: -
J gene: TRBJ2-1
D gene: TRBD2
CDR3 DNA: TGTGCCAGCACCTGGACTAGCGGGGGCAATGAGCAGTTCTTC
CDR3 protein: CASTWTSGGNEQFF

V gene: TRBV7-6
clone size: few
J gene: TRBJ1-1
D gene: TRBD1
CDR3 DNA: TGTGCCAGCAGCCCAGAACCAGGGGGTACTGAAGCTTTCTTT
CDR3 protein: CASSPEPGGTEAFF

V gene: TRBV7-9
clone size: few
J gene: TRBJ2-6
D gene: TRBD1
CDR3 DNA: TGTGCCAGCAGCACAACAGGGGGCGCTGGGGCCAACGTCCTGACTTTC
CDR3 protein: CASSTTGGAGANVLTF